A single sample is the source of the 20 T cell receptor beta chains below, sequenced in a study of beta chain features in type 1 diabetes. Whole-study findings and limits: Significant though moderate, a shortening of TCRB CDR3s appeared in all four CD4+ subsets of Type 1 diabetes patients.

Investigators reverse transcribed all isolated RNA, so they sequenced expressed TCRB transcripts. Generated by immunoSEQ multiplex PCR, the TCRdb table keeps only in-frame clones and is missing some. The data contain roughly 150,000 clones, over 6% of them singletons. Their specific antigens are unknown. Source material: central memory CD4+ T cells from blood. The receptors were sampled from a man aged 18 to 29 with type 1 diabetes.

This clone was counted between two and nine times. This chain connects TRBV30 to TRBJ2-7, with TRBD2 matching 8 bases. In germline, CDR1 is GTSNPN, CDR2 SVGIG (reference sequence). The CDR3 spans 14 residues. V lost 3 bases and J lost 6; bases outside the gene matches: 10. In DNA form, the CDR3 reads TGTGCCTGGAGAGTGACGGGGGGGAACTCCGAGCAGTACTTC. Encoded protein: CAWRVTGGNSEQYF.

This clone occurred many times. The chain joins TRBV15 to TRBJ2-7, with 7 bases that match TRBD1. Germline CDR1 reads LNHNV; CDR2 reads YYDKDF (reference sequence). The CDR3 spans 14 residues. Germline trimming cut 3 bases from V and 1 base from J; bases unmatched to any gene: 3. This CDR3 reads CATSSRDRSYEQYF. The CDR3 DNA sequence: TGTGCCACCAGCAGCCGGGACAGATCCTACGAGCAGTACTTC.

The chain links TRBV30 to TRBJ2-7; 10 bases are shared with TRBD2. With V trimmed by 5 bases and J by 2 bases, 6 bases remained unmatched. Looked up from germline, CDR1 is GTSNPN and CDR2 is SVGIG (reference sequence). The CDR3 is made up of 14 amino acids. CDR3 protein: CAWEQAGGTYEQYF. The DNA of the CDR3 is TGTGCCTGGGAGCAAGCGGGAGGGACCTACGAGCAGTACTTC.

This clone occurred a few times. This chain connects TRBV29-1 to TRBJ2-3, with 11 positions matching TRBD2. The CDR3 loop spans 15 amino acids. CDR1 SQVTM and CDR2 ANQGSEA come from the germline V gene. Trimming cost V 6 bases and J 2 bases; bases outside gene matches: 7. CDR3 sequence reads: CSVPTSGRITDTQYF. The DNA for the CDR3 is TGCAGCGTCCCTACTAGCGGGAGAATCACAGATACGCAGTATTTT.

This clone was observed a few times. The genes are TRBV28 and TRBJ1-5, with 10 bases fitting TRBD1. The CDR3 consists of 15 residues. Looked up from germline, CDR1 is MDHEN and CDR2 is SYDVKM. The ends lost 3 bases at V and 7 bases at J; junction bases unmatched: 6. The CDR3 sequence: CASSFRQGANQPQHF. CDR3 coding DNA: TGTGCCAGCAGTTTCCGACAGGGGGCCAACCAGCCCCAGCATTTT.

The rearrangement joins TRBV7-2 to TRBJ1-3; D is undetermined. V was pared by 3 bases and J by 0 bases, with 21 bases between. The CDR3 is 19 amino acids. Germline CDR1 SGHTA, CDR2 FQGNSA. The CDR3 reads CASSFEGTGMQYSGNTIYF. CDR3 nucleotides: TGTGCCAGCAGCTTTGAGGGCACGGGAATGCAGTACTCTGGAAACACCATATATTTT. Full variable domain (missing parts from reference TRBV7-2 and TRBJ1-3): GAGVSQSPSNKVTEKGKDVELRCDPISGHTALYWYRQSLGQGLEFLIYFQGNSAPDKSGLPSDRFSAERTGGSVSTLTIQRTQQEDSAVYLCASSFEGTGMQYSGNTIYFGEGSWLTVV.

The table lists this clone with many counts. The chain uses TRBV29-1 and TRBJ1-5; D gene ambiguous. Germline CDR1 is SQVTM and CDR2 is ANQGSEA. Trimming stripped 0 bases from V and 7 bases from J, with 7 bases between. The CDR3 is 12 amino acids. The CDR3 DNA follows: TGCAGCGTTGAAGAGGCCGGGCAGCCCCAGCATTTT. Protein: CSVEEAGQPQHF.

The chain carries TRBV15 and TRBJ1-2; D uncertain. Germline V gene data show CDR1 as LNHNV and CDR2 as YYDKDF (reference sequence). Trimming removed 0 bases at V and 6 bases at J, with 8 bases between. There are 13 residues in the CDR3. CDR3 sequence (DNA): TGTGCCACCAGCAGAGAACTCCGGGATGGCTACACCTTC. Translated, it gives CATSRELRDGYTF.

This clone was seen a few times. The chain links TRBV7-9 to TRBJ2-7, with TRBD1 matching over 10 bases. V dropped 5 bases and J dropped 6; count of bases not matched to a gene: 16. The germline V gene encodes CDR1 SEHNR and CDR2 FQNEAQ (reference sequence). The CDR3 is 17 amino acids. This CDR3 reads CASSAPLGTGELREQYF. In nucleotides, the CDR3 is TGTGCCAGCAGCGCACCCCTTGGGACAGGGGAATTACGCGAGCAGTACTTC.

This clone was seen more than once but under ten times. The chain joins TRBV19 to TRBJ1-1, with 7 bases fitting TRBD1. Germline V gives CDR1 LNHDA, CDR2 SQIVND (reference sequence). This CDR3 region has 14 residues. After removal of 6 bases from V and 4 bases from J, the junction contained 8 bases not matched to a gene. The CDR3: CASSSIEGATEAFF. The CDR3 bases are TGTGCCAGTAGCTCTATTGAGGGGGCCACTGAAGCTTTCTTT.

V and J are TRBV5-6 and TRBJ2-7; D not resolved. Germline lookup yields CDR1 SGHDT and CDR2 YYEEEE. Deletions cut 4 bases from V and 1 base from J, with 9 bases between. CDR3 length equals 13 residues. The CDR3 region has the DNA TGTGCCAGCAGCCAGAAAGATTCCTACGAGCAGTACTTC. Translated: CASSQKDSYEQYF.

The V gene is TRBV18, the J gene TRBJ2-6; TRBD2 matches at 8 bases. Looked up from germline, CDR1 is KGHSH and CDR2 is LQKENI. The length of the CDR3 is 15 residues. The J segment lost 7 bases and the V segment lost 3 bases, leaving 5 bases of the junction unmatched. The CDR3 loop is CASSPSGGIANVLTF. The CDR3 nucleotides are TGTGCCAGCTCACCTTCGGGAGGGATAGCCAACGTCCTGACTTTC.

The sample holds a few counts of this clone. The rearrangement uses TRBV5-1 and TRBJ2-3; the match to TRBD2 covers 9 bases. CDR3 size: 16 residues. The V and J ends lost 4 bases and 4 bases, in that order; junction bases with no gene match: 10. The germline V gene has CDR1 SGHRS and CDR2 YFSETQ. The CDR3 sequence is CASSLSGRGRSDTQYF. The CDR3 coding sequence is TGCGCCAGCAGCCTTAGCGGGAGAGGGCGTTCAGATACGCAGTATTTT.

This clone was counted a few times. The rearrangement uses TRBV5-1 and TRBJ2-7; TRBD1 might be the D (5 bases). Per germline, CDR1 SGHRS and CDR2 YFSETQ. V was pared by 5 bases and J by 0 bases, with 9 bases between. CDR3 length: 13 amino acids. The CDR3 DNA is TGCGCCAGCAGTACAGGTTACTCCTACGAGCAGTACTTC. Translation gives CASSTGYSYEQYF.

This sequence joins TRBV2 and TRBJ1-6, with a possible D match to TRBD1 (6 bases). CDR3 length: 15 residues. V lost 6 bases and J 5 bases, leaving 14 bases between the germline ends. CDR1 and CDR2 (germline): SNHLY, FYNNEI. CDR3 loop: CASSLLQGDNSPLHF. The CDR3 nucleotides are TGTGCCAGCAGCTTGCTACAGGGAGATAATTCACCCCTCCACTTT.

This clone was detected a few times. The rearrangement uses TRBV9 and TRBJ2-6; 7 bases fit TRBD1. Trimming took 0 bases from V and 2 from J; bases not matched to a gene: 2. Germline CDR1 reads SGDLS; CDR2 reads YYNGEE. The CDR3 has 16 amino acids. CDR3 in amino acids: CASSVGQGAGANVLTF. CDR3 DNA sequence: TGTGCCAGCAGCGTAGGACAGGGTGCTGGGGCCAACGTCCTGACTTTC.

This clone was seen more than once but under ten times. This sequence joins TRBV27 and TRBJ1-5; 7 nucleotides align to TRBD1. Germline loops: CDR1 MNHEY, CDR2 SMNVEV (reference sequence). This CDR3 has 15 residues. The junction had 6 bases not matched to a gene; V was cut back by 2 bases and J by 5 bases. This CDR3 reads CASSLQGQPYQPQHF. In DNA form, the CDR3 reads TGTGCCAGCAGTTTACAGGGACAGCCCTATCAGCCCCAGCATTTT.

V gene TRBV19 combines with J gene TRBJ1-2, with TRBD1 matching 7 bases. Germline V gene lookup returns CDR1 LNHDA and CDR2 SQIVND (reference sequence). Trimming at V came to 10 bases and at J to 8 bases, leaving 7 bases not matched to a gene. The CDR3 extends over 11 amino acids. The CDR3 DNA sequence: TGTGCCACCACCTACAGGGGCGGCTACACCTTC. Its translation is CATTYRGGYTF.

The chain uses TRBV28 and TRBJ1-5; D possibly corresponds to TRBD1 (5 bases). CDR1 and CDR2 (germline): MDHEN, SYDVKM. This CDR3 region has 15 residues. The V gene lost 5 bases and the J gene lost 7 bases, with 18 bases spanning the gap. The CDR3: CASSPNGGFWQPQHF. The CDR3 nucleotides read TGTGCCAGCAGTCCCAACGGGGGGTTCTGGCAGCCCCAGCATTTT.

The rearrangement links TRBV19 to TRBJ1-1; 7 nucleotides align to TRBD1. Germline loops: CDR1 LNHDA, CDR2 SQIVND (reference sequence). CDR3 length: 14 amino acids. V gave up 4 bases and J gave up 0 bases; unmatched junction bases: 2. CDR3 sequence reads: CASSTTGMNTEAFF. CDR3 DNA: TGTGCCAGTAGTACGACAGGGATGAACACTGAAGCTTTCTTT.